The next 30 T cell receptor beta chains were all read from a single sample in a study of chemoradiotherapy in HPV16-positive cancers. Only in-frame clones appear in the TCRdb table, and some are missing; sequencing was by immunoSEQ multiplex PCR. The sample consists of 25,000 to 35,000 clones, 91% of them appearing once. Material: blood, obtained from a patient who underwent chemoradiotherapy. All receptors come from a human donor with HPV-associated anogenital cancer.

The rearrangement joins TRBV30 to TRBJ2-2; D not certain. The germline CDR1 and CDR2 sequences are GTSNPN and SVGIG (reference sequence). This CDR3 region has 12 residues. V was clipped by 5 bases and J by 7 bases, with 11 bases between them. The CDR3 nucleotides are TGTGCCTGGGGGTCGGTTAGCGGGGAGCTGTTTTTT. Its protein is CAWGSVSGELFF. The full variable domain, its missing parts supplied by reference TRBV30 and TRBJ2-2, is SQTIHQWPATLVQPVGSPLSLECTVEGTSNPNLYWYRQAAGRGLQLLFYSVGIGQISSEVPQNLSASRPQDRQFILSSKKLLLSDSGFYLCAWGSVSGELFFGEGSRLTVL.

The CDR3 protein is CASSLGSQETQYF. CDR3 sequence (DNA): TGTGCCAGCAGTTTGGGCAGCCAAGAGACCCAGTACTTC. V usage is TRBV28 and J usage is TRBJ2-5; D is undetermined. The CDR3 extends over 13 amino acids. V was shortened by 3 bases and J by 1 base, with 6 bases between the two germline ends. CDR1 is MDHEN, CDR2 SYDVKM, per germline.

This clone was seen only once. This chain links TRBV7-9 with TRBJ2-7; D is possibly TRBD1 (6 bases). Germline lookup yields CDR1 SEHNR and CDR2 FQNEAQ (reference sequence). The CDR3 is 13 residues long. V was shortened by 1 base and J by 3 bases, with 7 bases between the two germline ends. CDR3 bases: TGTGCCAGCAGCTTAGACAGGGTCTACGAGCAGTACTTC. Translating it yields CASSLDRVYEQYF.

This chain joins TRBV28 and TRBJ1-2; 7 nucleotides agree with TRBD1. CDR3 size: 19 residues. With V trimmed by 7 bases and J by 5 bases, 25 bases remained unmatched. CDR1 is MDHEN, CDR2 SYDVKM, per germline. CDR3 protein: CASKVPGTEHFWDLYGYTF. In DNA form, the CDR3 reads TGTGCCAGCAAAGTTCCCGGGACAGAGCATTTTTGGGACTTATATGGCTACACCTTC.

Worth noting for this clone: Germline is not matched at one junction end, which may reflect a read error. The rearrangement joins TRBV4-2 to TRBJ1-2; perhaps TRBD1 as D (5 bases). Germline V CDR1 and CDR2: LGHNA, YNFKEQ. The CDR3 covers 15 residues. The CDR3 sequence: CASSQGTGRDSHPIF. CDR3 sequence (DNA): TGTGCCAGCAGCCAAGGTACAGGTCGGGACTCCCACCCAATTTTC.

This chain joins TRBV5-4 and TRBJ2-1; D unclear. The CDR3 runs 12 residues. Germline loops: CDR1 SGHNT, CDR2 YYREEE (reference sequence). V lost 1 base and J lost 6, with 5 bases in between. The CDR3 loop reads CASSLSPNEQFF. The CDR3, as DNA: TGTGCCAGCAGCTTGTCCCCCAATGAGCAGTTCTTC.

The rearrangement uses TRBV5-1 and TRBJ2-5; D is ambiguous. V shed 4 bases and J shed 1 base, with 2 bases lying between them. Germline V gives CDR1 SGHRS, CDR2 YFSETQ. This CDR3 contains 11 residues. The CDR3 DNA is TGCGCCAGCAGCACCCAAGAGACCCAGTACTTC. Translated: CASSTQETQYF.

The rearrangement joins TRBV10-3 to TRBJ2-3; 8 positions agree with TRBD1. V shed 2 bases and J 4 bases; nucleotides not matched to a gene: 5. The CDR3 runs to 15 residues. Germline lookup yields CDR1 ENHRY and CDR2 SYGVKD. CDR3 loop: CAISEQGQGPDTQYF. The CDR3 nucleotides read TGTGCCATCAGTGAGCAAGGACAGGGCCCAGATACGCAGTATTTT.

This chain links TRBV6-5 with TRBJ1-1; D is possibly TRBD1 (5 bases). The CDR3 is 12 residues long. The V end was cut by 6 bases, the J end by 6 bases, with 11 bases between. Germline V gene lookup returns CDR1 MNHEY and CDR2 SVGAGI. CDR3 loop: CASSLGGAEAFF. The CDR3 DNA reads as TGTGCCAGCAGCCTGGGGGGAGCTGAAGCTTTCTTT.

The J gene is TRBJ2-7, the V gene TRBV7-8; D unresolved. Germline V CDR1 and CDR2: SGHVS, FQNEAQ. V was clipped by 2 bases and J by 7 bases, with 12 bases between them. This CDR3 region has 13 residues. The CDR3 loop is CASSLSTWGEQYF. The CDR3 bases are TGTGCCAGCAGCTTATCCACCTGGGGTGAGCAGTACTTC.

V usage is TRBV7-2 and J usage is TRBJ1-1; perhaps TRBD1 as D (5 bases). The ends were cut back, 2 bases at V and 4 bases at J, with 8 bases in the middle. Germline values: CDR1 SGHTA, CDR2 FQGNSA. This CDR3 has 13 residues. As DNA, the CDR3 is TGTGCCAGCAGCTTACAGGGAGGCACTGAAGCTTTCTTT. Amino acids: CASSLQGGTEAFF.

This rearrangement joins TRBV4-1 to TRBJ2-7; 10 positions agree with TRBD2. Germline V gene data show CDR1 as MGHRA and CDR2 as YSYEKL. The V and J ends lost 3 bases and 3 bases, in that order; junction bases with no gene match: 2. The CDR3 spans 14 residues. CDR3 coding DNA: TGCGCCAGCAGCCAGTCTAGCGGGAGCTACGAGCAGTACTTC. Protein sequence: CASSQSSGSYEQYF.

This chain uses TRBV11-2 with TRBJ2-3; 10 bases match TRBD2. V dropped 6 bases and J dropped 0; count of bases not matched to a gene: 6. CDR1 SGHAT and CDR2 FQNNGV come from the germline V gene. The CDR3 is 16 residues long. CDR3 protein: CASSFSGRLSTDTQYF. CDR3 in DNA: TGTGCCAGCAGTTTTAGCGGGAGGCTTAGCACAGATACGCAGTATTTT.

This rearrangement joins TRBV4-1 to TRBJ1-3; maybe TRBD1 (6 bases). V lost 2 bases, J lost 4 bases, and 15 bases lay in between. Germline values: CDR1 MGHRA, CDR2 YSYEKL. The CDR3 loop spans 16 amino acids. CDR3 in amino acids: CASSQSPGAKGNTIYF. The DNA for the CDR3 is TGCGCCAGCAGCCAATCCCCAGGGGCGAAAGGAAACACCATATATTTT.

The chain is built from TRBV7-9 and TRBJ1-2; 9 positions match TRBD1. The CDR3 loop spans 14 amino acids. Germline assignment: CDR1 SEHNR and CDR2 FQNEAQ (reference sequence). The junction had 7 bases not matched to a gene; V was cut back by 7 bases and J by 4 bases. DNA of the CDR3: TGTGCCAGCACCCCGGGACAGGGCGGCTATGGCTACACCTTC. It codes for CASTPGQGGYGYTF.

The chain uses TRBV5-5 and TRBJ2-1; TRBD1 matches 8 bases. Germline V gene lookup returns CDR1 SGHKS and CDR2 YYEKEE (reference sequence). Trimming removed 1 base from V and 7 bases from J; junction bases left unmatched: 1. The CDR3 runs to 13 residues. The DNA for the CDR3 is TGTGCCAGCAGCTTGCGACAGGGGAATGAGCAGTTCTTC. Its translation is CASSLRQGNEQFF.

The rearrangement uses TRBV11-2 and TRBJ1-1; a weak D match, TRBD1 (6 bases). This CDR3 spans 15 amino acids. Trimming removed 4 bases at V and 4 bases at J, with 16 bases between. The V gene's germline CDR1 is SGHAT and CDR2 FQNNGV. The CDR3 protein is CASSSPGARVTEAFF. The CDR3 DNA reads TGTGCCAGCAGCTCCCCAGGGGCGCGGGTCACTGAAGCTTTCTTT.

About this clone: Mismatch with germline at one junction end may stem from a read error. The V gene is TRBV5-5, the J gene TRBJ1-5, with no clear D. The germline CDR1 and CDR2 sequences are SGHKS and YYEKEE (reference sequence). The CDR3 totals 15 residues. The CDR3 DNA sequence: TGTGCCAGCAGCTTGGGCCCCCCTGCGAATCGGCCCCAGCATTTT. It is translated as CASSLGPPANRPQHF.

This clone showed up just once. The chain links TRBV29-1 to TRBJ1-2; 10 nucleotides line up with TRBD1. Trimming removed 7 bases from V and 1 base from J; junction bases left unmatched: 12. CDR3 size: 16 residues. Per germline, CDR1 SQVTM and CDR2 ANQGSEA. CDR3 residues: CSAMGGQGSGNYGYTF. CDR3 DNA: TGCAGCGCCATGGGGGGACAGGGGAGCGGTAACTATGGCTACACCTTC.

DNA of the CDR3: TGTGCCAGCAGCCAACTGGGCAGGTCAGGCGAAAAACTGTTTTTT. This sequence encodes CASSQLGRSGEKLFF. This rearrangement joins TRBV14 to TRBJ1-4; unclear D gene. The germline gives CDR1 SGHDN, CDR2 FVKESK. The CDR3 runs to 15 residues. V lost 2 bases and J lost 8, with 15 bases in between.

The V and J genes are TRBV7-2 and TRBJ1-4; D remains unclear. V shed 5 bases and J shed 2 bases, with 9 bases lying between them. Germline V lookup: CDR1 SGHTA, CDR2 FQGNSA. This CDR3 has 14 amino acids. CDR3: CASSPTVTNEKLFF. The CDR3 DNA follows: TGTGCCAGCAGCCCTACAGTTACTAATGAAAAACTGTTTTTT. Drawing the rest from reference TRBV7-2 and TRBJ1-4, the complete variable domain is GAGVSQSPSNKVTEKGKDVELRCDPISGHTALYWYRQSLGQGLEFLIYFQGNSAPDKSGLPSDRFSAERTGGSVSTLTIQRTQQEDSAVYLCASSPTVTNEKLFFGSGTQLSVL.

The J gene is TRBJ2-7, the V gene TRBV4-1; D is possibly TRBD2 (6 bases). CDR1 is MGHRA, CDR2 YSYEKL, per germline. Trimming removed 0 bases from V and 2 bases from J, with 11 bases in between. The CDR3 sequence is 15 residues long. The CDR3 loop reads CASSQDRETTYEQYF. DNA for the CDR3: TGCGCCAGCAGCCAAGATCGGGAGACCACCTACGAGCAGTACTTC.

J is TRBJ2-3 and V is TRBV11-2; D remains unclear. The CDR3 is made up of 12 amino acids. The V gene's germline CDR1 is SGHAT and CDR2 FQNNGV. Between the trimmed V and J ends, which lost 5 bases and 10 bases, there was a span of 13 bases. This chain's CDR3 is CASSASSESQYF. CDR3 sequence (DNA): TGTGCCAGCAGCGCCAGTTCCGAGTCGCAGTATTTT.

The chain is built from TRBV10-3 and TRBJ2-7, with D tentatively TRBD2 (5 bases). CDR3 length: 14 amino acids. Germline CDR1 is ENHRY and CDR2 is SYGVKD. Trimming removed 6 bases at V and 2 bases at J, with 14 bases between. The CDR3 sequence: CAISRGEGAYEQYF. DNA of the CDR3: TGTGCCATCAGCCGCGGCGAGGGCGCCTACGAGCAGTACTTC.

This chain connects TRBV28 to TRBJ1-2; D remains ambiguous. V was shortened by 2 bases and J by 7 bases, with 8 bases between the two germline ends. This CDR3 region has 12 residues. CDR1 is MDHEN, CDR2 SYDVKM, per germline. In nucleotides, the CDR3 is TGTGCCAGCAGTTTAGAGGAGTCTGGCTACACCTTC. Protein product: CASSLEESGYTF.

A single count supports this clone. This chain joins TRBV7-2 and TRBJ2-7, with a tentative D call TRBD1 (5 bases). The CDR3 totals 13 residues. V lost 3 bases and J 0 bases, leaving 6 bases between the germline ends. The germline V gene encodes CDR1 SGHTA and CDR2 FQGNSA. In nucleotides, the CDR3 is TGTGCCAGCAGCTTCCAGGGCTCCTACGAGCAGTACTTC. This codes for CASSFQGSYEQYF.

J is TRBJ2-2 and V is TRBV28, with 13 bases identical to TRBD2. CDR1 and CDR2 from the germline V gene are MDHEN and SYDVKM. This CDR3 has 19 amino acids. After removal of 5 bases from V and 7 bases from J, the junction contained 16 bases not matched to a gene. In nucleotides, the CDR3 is TGTGCCAGCAGTCCCCCCTCCATACTAGCGGGAGGGAGGGGCGGGGAGCTGTTTTTT. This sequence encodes CASSPPSILAGGRGGELFF.

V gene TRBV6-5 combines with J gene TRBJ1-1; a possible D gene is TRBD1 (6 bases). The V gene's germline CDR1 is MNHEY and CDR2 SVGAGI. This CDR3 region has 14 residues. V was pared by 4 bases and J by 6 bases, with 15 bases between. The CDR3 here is CASSWGGAVPEAFF. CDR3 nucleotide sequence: TGTGCCAGCAGTTGGGGGGGCGCAGTACCTGAAGCTTTCTTT.

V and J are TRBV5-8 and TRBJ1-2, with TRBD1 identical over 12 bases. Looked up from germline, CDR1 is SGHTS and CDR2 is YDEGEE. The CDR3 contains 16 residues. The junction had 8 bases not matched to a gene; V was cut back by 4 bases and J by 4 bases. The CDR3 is CASSHGTGGLGYGYTF. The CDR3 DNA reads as TGTGCCAGCAGCCACGGGACAGGGGGCCTGGGCTATGGCTACACCTTC.

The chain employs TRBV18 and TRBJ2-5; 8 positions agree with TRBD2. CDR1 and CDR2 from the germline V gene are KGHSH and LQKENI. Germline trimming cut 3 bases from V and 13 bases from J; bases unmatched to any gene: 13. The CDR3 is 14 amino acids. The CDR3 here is CASSPSGSPDRRYF. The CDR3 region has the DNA TGTGCCAGCTCACCGAGCGGGAGCCCCGATCGGCGGTACTTC.